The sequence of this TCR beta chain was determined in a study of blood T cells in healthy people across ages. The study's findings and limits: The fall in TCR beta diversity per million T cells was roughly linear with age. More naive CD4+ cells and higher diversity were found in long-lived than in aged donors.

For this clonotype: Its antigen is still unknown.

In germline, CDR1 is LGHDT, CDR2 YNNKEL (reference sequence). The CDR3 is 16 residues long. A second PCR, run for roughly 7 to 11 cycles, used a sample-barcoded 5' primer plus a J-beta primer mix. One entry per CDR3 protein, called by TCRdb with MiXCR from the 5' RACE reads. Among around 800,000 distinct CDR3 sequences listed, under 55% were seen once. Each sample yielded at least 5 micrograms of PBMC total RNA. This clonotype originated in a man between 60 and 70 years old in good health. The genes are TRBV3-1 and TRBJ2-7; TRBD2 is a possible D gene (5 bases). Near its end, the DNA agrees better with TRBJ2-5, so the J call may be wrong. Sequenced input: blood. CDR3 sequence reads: CASSQDWRRPQETQYF. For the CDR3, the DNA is TGTGCCAGCAGCCAAGATTGGAGGAGACCTCAAGAGACCCAGTACTTC.